The 21 T cell receptor beta chains below all came from one sample that was sequenced in a study of beta chain features in type 1 diabetes (dated by TCRdb to 2016 to 2018). Library preparation was by the immunoSEQ multiplex PCR assay. The High Capacity cDNA Reverse Transcription Kit was used to reverse transcribe all of the isolated RNA, meaning that expressed TCRB transcripts were what got sequenced. TCRdb obtained this table from immuneACCESS and retained in-frame rearrangements with V and J assigned. These tables miss some clones; where compared with another copy, unresolved V genes account for less than half of the shortfall, and the remainder is unexplained. For this sample the table gives under 950,000 clones, of which roughly 15% were detected only once. The ten top clones hold about 0.025% of the sample. What was sequenced was naive CD4+ T cells from blood. Explained via the paper, the cell subset or site label denotes: true naive CD4+ T cells. Receptor source: a woman aged 18-29 years in good health.

This chain links TRBV25-1 with TRBJ2-7; D possibly corresponds to TRBD1 (6 bases). From germline, CDR1 is MGHDK and CDR2 SYGVNS. The CDR3 totals 15 residues. With 3 bases removed from V and 4 bases from J, the gap between germline ends came to 16 bases. The CDR3 DNA sequence: TGTGCCAGCAGTGACGTCACAGCCAGGGGATACGAGCAGTACTTC. It yields the protein CASSDVTARGYEQYF.

The V gene is TRBV5-6, the J gene TRBJ1-1; no reliable D call. V was shortened by 1 base and J by 0 bases, with 7 bases between the two germline ends. CDR3 length equals 14 residues. Germline CDR1 SGHDT, CDR2 YYEEEE. CDR3 nucleotides: TGTGCCAGCAGCTTGCGACCGCTGAACACTGAAGCTTTCTTT. As protein: CASSLRPLNTEAFF.

This clone was recorded a few times. The chain combines TRBV7-2 with TRBJ2-5, with D perhaps TRBD1 (6 bases). The end of the DNA aligns better with TRBJ2-7, so the J call may be wrong. CDR3 length: 14 amino acids. Germline V lookup: CDR1 SGHTA, CDR2 FQGNSA. CDR3 bases: TGTGCCAGCAGCTTAGAACAGGGAAGCTACGAGCAGTACTTC. Amino acids: CASSLEQGSYEQYF.

This clone was seen only a few times. Additional DNA sequences in this sample encode the identical CDR3. The chain links TRBV5-1 to TRBJ2-6; TRBD1 matches at 9 bases. CDR3 length equals 17 residues. Trimming took 0 bases from V and 2 from J; bases not matched to a gene: 3. Germline V gene data show CDR1 as SGHRS and CDR2 as YFSETQ. DNA for the CDR3: TGCGCCAGCAGCTTGGGACAGGGGGGAACTGGGGCCAACGTCCTGACTTTC. As protein: CASSLGQGGTGANVLTF.

There are a few counts of this clone. This rearrangement joins TRBV29-1 to TRBJ1-1; D is perhaps TRBD1 (6 bases). Germline assignment: CDR1 SQVTM and CDR2 ANQGSEA. CDR3 length: 15 residues. V gave up 7 bases and J gave up 4 bases, with 22 bases separating them. For the CDR3, the DNA is TGCAGCGCACTTCCGGGACACACCGCGACCACTGAAGCTTTCTTT. This gives the protein CSALPGHTATTEAFF.

This clone was seen only a few times. CDR3: CASSLFGAGELFF. The CDR3 coding sequence is TGTGCCAGCAGCTTATTTGGCGCCGGGGAGCTGTTTTTT. This sequence joins TRBV11-2 and TRBJ2-2; no clear D. The CDR3 covers 13 residues. Germline lookup yields CDR1 SGHAT and CDR2 FQNNGV. V shed 2 bases and J shed 6 bases, with 7 bases lying between them.

This clone was counted only a few times. Other nucleotide sequences in the sample specify the same CDR3. CDR3 in amino acids: CASSLDRAQETQYF. CDR3 nucleotide sequence: TGCGCCAGCAGCTTGGACAGGGCCCAAGAGACCCAGTACTTC. The V and J genes are TRBV5-1 and TRBJ2-5, with a possible D match to TRBD1 (6 bases). The germline gives CDR1 SGHRS, CDR2 YFSETQ. Between the trimmed V and J ends, which lost 0 bases and 1 base, there was a span of 7 bases. CDR3 length: 14 amino acids.

As for this clone: Germline is not matched at one junction end, which may reflect a read error. V is TRBV7-3 and J is TRBJ2-5, with D possibly matching TRBD1 (5 bases). CDR1 and CDR2 from the germline V gene are SGHTA and FQGTGA. This CDR3 spans 14 amino acids. The CDR3 DNA sequence: TGTGCCAGCAGCCTAACCCATGGGGCCGTGACCCAGTACTTC. Its protein is CASSLTHGAVTQYF.

The chain joins TRBV2 to TRBJ2-1; TRBD2 matches at 9 bases. J lost 8 bases, V lost 4 bases, and 9 bases had no gene match. The CDR3 contains 15 residues. CDR1 SNHLY and CDR2 FYNNEI come from the germline V gene. CDR3 loop: CASSGLAGARDEQFF. The CDR3 coding sequence is TGTGCCAGCAGTGGATTAGCGGGAGCTCGAGATGAGCAGTTCTTC.

The gene calls are TRBV14 and TRBJ2-7; no clear D. CDR3 length: 12 amino acids. Trimming removed 4 bases from V and 3 bases from J, with 7 bases in between. From germline, CDR1 is SGHDN and CDR2 FVKESK. The DNA of the CDR3 is TGTGCCAGCAGCCGGGTCTTCTACGAGCAGTACTTC. Encoded protein: CASSRVFYEQYF.

Only a few counts were recorded for this clone. This chain connects TRBV27 to TRBJ2-7; 11 bases agree with TRBD2. Germline V gives CDR1 MNHEY, CDR2 SMNVEV (reference sequence). J was trimmed by 7 bases and V by 5 bases; bases with no gene match: 7. This CDR3 contains 14 residues. In DNA form, the CDR3 reads TGTGCCAGCAGTGTCACTAGCGGGAGAAGGGAGCAGTACTTC. It translates to CASSVTSGRREQYF.

The rearrangement links TRBV9 to TRBJ2-1; 7 bases line up with TRBD2. The CDR3 contains 15 residues. The V gene's germline CDR1 is SGDLS and CDR2 YYNGEE. The V gene end was trimmed by 0 bases and the J gene end by 4 bases; junction bases not matched to a gene: 4. The CDR3 here is CASSVASGEYNEQFF. CDR3 nucleotide sequence: TGTGCCAGCAGCGTAGCGAGCGGGGAGTACAATGAGCAGTTCTTC.

This clone has more than one count but fewer than ten. Mismatch with germline at one junction end may stem from a read error. The CDR3 coding sequence is TGTGCCAGCAGCCTAGCAGGCTCACAGCCCCAAGAGACCCAGTACTTC. This gives the protein CASSLAGSQPQETQYF. V and J are TRBV7-2 and TRBJ2-5, with TRBD2 as a possible D gene (5 bases). CDR1 SGHTA and CDR2 FQGNSA come from the germline V gene. The CDR3 extends over 16 amino acids. Complete variable domain (other parts from reference TRBV7-2 and TRBJ2-5): GAGVSQSPSNKVTEKGKDVELRCDPISGHTALYWYRQSLGQGLEFLIYFQGNSAPDKSGLPSDRFSAERTGGSVSTLTIQRTQQEDSAVYLCASSLAGSQPQETQYFGPGTRLLVL.

CDR3 in DNA: TGTGCCCCCCGTCAGGGCTCCCTCTCTGGGGCCAACGTCCTGACTTTC. It specifies CAPRQGSLSGANVLTF. This rearrangement joins TRBV5-8 to TRBJ2-6, with D tentatively TRBD1 (5 bases). Trimming took off 10 bases at V and 0 bases at J, with 17 bases between the two ends. Germline CDR1 and CDR2: SGHTS and YDEGEE. The CDR3 has 16 residues.

The rearrangement links TRBV5-6 to TRBJ1-3; D ambiguous. Germline-derived CDR1 and CDR2 are SGHDT and YYEEEE. The V gene lost 4 bases and the J gene lost 4 bases, with 12 bases spanning the gap. The length of the CDR3 is 14 residues. The CDR3 DNA reads TGTGCCAGCAGCCTGGATAGAATCGGAAACACCATATATTTT. This sequence encodes CASSLDRIGNTIYF.

This clone appeared a few times. The V call is TRBV13, the J call TRBJ2-2, with D possibly matching TRBD1 (6 bases). CDR3 length equals 15 residues. V lost 3 bases, J lost 6 bases, and 14 bases lay in between. Germline-derived CDR1 and CDR2 are PRHDT and FYEKMQ (reference sequence). The CDR3 nucleotides read TGTGCCAGCAGCTTCGACAGCGAGGGGGCCGGGGAGCTGTTTTTT. Protein product: CASSFDSEGAGELFF.

The sample holds a few counts of this clone. V is TRBV15 and J is TRBJ1-5; D unclear. Germline V gives CDR1 LNHNV, CDR2 YYDKDF (reference sequence). The V end was cut by 1 base, the J end by 6 bases, with 10 bases between. The CDR3 runs to 14 residues. CDR3 protein: CATSRVAAFQPQHF. In DNA form, the CDR3 reads TGTGCCACCAGCAGAGTCGCAGCGTTTCAGCCCCAGCATTTT.

This clone showed up just a few times. V gene TRBV20-1 combines with J gene TRBJ2-5, with no clear D. Trimming removed 2 bases at V and 5 bases at J, with 6 bases between. There are 11 residues in the CDR3. Germline V CDR1 and CDR2: DFQATT, SNEGSKA (reference sequence). The CDR3 region is CSARISETQYF. Written as DNA, the CDR3 is TGCAGTGCTAGAATATCGGAGACCCAGTACTTC.

The chain recombines TRBV15 with TRBJ1-2; D gene uncertain. V was trimmed by 1 base and J by 4 bases, leaving 10 bases between them. The germline V gene has CDR1 LNHNV and CDR2 YYDKDF (reference sequence). This CDR3 is 14 amino acids long. The CDR3: CATSRVPALYGYTF. The DNA of the CDR3 is TGTGCCACCAGCAGAGTTCCAGCGCTCTATGGCTACACCTTC.

To note about this clone: The sample holds other DNA sequences that translate to the same CDR3. The chain has TRBV9 and TRBJ2-3; D perhaps matches TRBD2 (5 bases). In germline, CDR1 is SGDLS, CDR2 YYNGEE. The CDR3 runs to 15 residues. The ends were cut back, 0 bases at V and 0 bases at J, with 8 bases in the middle. The CDR3 DNA reads TGTGCCAGCAGCGTAGCTGGCGGGAGCACAGATACGCAGTATTTT. Protein sequence: CASSVAGGSTDTQYF.

The gene calls are TRBV11-1 and TRBJ1-1, with a possible D match to TRBD1 (6 bases). From germline, CDR1 is SGHAT and CDR2 FQDESV (reference sequence). Trimming removed 1 base at V and 3 bases at J, with 12 bases between. The CDR3 spans 15 residues. The CDR3 protein is CASSLVGSGDTEAFF. The CDR3 region has the DNA TGTGCCAGCAGCTTAGTAGGATCAGGGGACACTGAAGCTTTCTTT. Full variable domain (outside the CDR3, taken from reference TRBV11-1 and TRBJ1-1): EAEVAQSPRYKITEKSQAVAFWCDPISGHATLYWYRQILGQGPELLVQFQDESVVDDSQLPKDRFSAERLKGVDSTLKIQPAELGDSAMYLCASSLVGSGDTEAFFGQGTRLTVV.